Listed here are 7 T cell receptor beta chains from one sample, sequenced in a study of CD8 T cells in ankylosing spondylitis. Via MiXCR, TCRdb re-called the 5' RACE reads, giving one row per CDR3 protein. The repertoire has about 120,000 distinct CDR3 sequences, 12% to 15% of them found once; the top ten carry almost 3%. Sequenced input: blood, either unsorted or a sorted T cell fraction (not recorded which). These receptors were collected from a female donor with ankylosing spondylitis or in good health (not recorded which).

This clonotype was recorded many times. The chain employs TRBV29-1 and TRBJ1-1, with no clear D. The CDR3 is made up of 11 amino acids. Trimming cost V 4 bases and J 5 bases, with 8 bases left between them. Germline V gives CDR1 SQVTM, CDR2 ANQGSEA. The CDR3 sequence is CSVVVRTEAFF. CDR3 nucleotides: TGCAGCGTTGTAGTGAGAACTGAAGCTTTCTTT. Full variable domain (outside the CDR3, taken from reference TRBV29-1 and TRBJ1-1): SAVISQKPSRDICQRGTSLTIQCQVDSQVTMMFWYRQQPGQSLTLIATANQGSEATYESGFVIDKFPISRPNLTFSTLTVSNMSPEDSSIYLCSVVVRTEAFFGQGTRLTVV.

The rearrangement uses TRBV29-1 and TRBJ1-1, with D unclear. Trimming cost V 7 bases and J 1 base, with 13 bases left between them. The CDR3 runs to 13 residues. From germline, CDR1 is SQVTM and CDR2 ANQGSEA. The CDR3 DNA sequence: TGCAGCGCTCGAGCCCTCCCGAACACTGAAGCTTTCTTT. Translating it yields CSARALPNTEAFF.

This clonotype has only a few counts. The DNA of the CDR3 is TGTGCCAGCGGTTCCTTCCTGTGTTGTGTTGAGCAGTTCTTC. Its translation: CASGSFLCCVEQFF. This chain uses TRBV9 with TRBJ2-1; D remains ambiguous. V shed 7 bases and J shed 9 bases, with 20 bases lying between them. CDR1 is SGDLS and CDR2 is YYNGEE in the germline V gene. There are 14 residues in the CDR3.

This rearrangement joins TRBV12-3 or TRBV12-4 to TRBJ2-5; 8 bases are a match to TRBD1. The CDR3 covers 13 residues. J gave up 5 bases and V 3 bases, and 2 bases lay outside the gene matches. Written as DNA, the CDR3 is TGTGCCAGCAGTTTTACAGGGGGGGAGACCCAGTACTTC. It is translated as CASSFTGGETQYF.

This clonotype was recorded at least ten times. The chain joins TRBV5-1 to TRBJ1-4; 9 bases are a match to TRBD1. The germline V gene encodes CDR1 SGHRS and CDR2 YFSETQ. Unmatched junction bases numbered 6, after V lost 4 bases and J lost 5 bases. This CDR3 region has 15 residues. This chain's CDR3 is CASSNPGTGNEKLFF. Written as DNA, the CDR3 is TGCGCCAGCAGCAACCCCGGGACAGGGAATGAAAAACTGTTTTTT.

The rearrangement links TRBV25-1 to TRBJ2-7, with D uncertain. This CDR3 has 13 amino acids. V gave up 7 bases and J gave up 4 bases, with 14 bases separating them. Germline V CDR1 and CDR2: MGHDK, SYGVNS. DNA for the CDR3: TGTGCCAGCACCCGGGTAGGCGGATACGAGCAGTACTTC. This codes for CASTRVGGYEQYF.

In this sample, this clonotype turned up many times. The chain uses TRBV5-1 and TRBJ2-3; 8 nucleotides agree with TRBD2. CDR3 length equals 15 residues. V lost 0 bases to trimming and J lost 5 bases; unmatched junction nucleotides: 5. Germline V gene sequence: CDR1 SGHRS, CDR2 YFSETQ. CDR3 region: CASSLEAGVGDTQYF. The DNA for the CDR3 is TGCGCCAGCAGCTTGGAAGCGGGAGTCGGAGATACGCAGTATTTT.